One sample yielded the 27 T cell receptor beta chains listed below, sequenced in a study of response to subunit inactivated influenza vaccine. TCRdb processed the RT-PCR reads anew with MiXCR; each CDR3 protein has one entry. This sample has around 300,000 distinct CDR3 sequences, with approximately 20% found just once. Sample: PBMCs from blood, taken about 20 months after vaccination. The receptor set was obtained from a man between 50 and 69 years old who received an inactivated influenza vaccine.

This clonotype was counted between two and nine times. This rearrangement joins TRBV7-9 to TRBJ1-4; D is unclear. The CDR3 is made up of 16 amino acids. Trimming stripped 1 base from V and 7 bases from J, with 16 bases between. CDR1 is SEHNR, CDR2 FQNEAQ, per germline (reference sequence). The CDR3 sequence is CASSLEGSGGSEKLFF. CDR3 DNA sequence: TGTGCCAGCAGCTTAGAAGGCAGTGGTGGAAGTGAAAAACTGTTTTTT.

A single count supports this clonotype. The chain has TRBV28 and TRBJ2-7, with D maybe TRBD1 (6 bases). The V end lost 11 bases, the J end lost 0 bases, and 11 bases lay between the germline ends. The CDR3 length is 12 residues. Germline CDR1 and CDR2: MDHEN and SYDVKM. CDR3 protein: CAVGQNSYEQYF. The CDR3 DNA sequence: TGTGCCGTAGGACAGAACTCCTACGAGCAGTACTTC.

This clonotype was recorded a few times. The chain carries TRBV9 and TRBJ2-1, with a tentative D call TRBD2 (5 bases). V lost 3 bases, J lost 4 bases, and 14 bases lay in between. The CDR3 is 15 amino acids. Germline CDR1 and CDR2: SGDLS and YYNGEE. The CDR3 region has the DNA TGTGCCAGCAGCGCGGGGTTCACAGAGTACAATGAGCAGTTCTTC. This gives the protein CASSAGFTEYNEQFF.

This chain's CDR3 is CASSLGPSVTYEQYF. In DNA, the CDR3 is TGTGCCAGCAGCTTAGGGCCCAGCGTTACCTACGAGCAGTACTTC. The chain is built from TRBV7-2 and TRBJ2-7; D is ambiguous. V lost 1 base, J lost 2 bases, and 12 bases lay in between. The CDR3 runs 15 residues. Germline CDR1 reads SGHTA; CDR2 reads FQGNSA.

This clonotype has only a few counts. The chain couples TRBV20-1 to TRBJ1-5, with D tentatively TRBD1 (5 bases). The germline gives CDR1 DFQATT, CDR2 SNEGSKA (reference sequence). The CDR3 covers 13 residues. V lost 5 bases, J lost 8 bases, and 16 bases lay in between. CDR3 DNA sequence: TGCAGTGCTTCCCGGGGGAGGATGGAGCCCCAGCATTTT. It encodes CSASRGRMEPQHF.

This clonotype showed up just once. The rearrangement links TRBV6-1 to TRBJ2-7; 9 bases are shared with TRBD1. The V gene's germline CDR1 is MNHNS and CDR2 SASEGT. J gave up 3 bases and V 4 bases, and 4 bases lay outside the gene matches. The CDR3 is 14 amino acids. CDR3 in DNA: TGTGCCAGCAGTGCCGGGACAGGGTTCTACGAGCAGTACTTC. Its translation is CASSAGTGFYEQYF.

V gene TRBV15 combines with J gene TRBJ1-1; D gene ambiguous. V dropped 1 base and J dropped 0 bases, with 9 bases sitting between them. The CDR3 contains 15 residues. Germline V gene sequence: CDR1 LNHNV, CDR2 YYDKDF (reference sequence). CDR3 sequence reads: CATSRAGAMNTEAFF. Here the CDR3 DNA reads TGTGCCACCAGCAGAGCTGGCGCGATGAACACTGAAGCTTTCTTT.

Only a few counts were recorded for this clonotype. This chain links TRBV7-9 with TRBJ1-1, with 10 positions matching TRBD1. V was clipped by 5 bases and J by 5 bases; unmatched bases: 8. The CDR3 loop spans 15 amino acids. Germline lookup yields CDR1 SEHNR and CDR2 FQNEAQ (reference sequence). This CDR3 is CASSESTGGRTEAFF. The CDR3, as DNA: TGTGCCAGCAGCGAGTCGACAGGGGGCCGGACTGAAGCTTTCTTT.

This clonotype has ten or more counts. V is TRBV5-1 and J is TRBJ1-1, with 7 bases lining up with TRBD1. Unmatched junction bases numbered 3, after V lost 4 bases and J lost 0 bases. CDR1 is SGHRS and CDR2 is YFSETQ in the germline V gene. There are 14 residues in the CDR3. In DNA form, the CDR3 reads TGCGCCAGCAGCGGGGGACAGTTGAACACTGAAGCTTTCTTT. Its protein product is CASSGGQLNTEAFF.

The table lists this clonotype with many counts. CDR3 sequence reads: CASSLAGQGLGYTF. The CDR3 DNA is TGCGCCAGCAGCTTGGCGGGACAGGGGCTTGGCTACACCTTC. The chain is built from TRBV5-1 and TRBJ1-2, with 10 nucleotides matching TRBD1. Germline assignment: CDR1 SGHRS and CDR2 YFSETQ. The V and J ends lost 0 bases and 7 bases, in that order; junction bases with no gene match: 3. CDR3 length: 14 amino acids.

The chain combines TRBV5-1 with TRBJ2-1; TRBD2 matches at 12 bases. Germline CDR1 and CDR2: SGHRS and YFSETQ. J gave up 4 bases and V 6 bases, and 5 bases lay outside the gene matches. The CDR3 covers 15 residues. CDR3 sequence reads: CASTTSGGPYNEQFF. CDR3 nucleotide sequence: TGCGCCAGCACCACTAGCGGGGGGCCGTACAATGAGCAGTTCTTC.

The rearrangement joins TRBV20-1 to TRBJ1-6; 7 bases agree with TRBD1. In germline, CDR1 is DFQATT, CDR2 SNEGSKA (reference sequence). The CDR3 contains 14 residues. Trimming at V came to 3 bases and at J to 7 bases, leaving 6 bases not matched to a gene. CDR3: CSARTGTENSPLHF. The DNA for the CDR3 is TGCAGTGCTAGGACCGGGACAGAGAATTCACCCCTCCACTTT.

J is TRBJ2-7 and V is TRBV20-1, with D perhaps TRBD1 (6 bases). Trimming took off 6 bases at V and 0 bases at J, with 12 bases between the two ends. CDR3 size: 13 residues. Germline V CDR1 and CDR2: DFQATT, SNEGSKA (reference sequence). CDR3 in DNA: TGCAGTGCCCAGACAGGTAGCTCCTACGAGCAGTACTTC. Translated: CSAQTGSSYEQYF.

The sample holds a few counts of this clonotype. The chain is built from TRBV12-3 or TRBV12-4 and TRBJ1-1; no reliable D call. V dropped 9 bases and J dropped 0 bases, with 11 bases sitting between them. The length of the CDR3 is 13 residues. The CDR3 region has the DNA TGTGCCAGTCACAGTCAAATGAACACTGAAGCTTTCTTT. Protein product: CASHSQMNTEAFF.

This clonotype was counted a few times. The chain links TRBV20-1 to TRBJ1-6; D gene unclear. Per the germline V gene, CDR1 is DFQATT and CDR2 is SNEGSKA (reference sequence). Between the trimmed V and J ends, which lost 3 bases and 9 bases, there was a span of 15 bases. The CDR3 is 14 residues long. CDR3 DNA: TGCAGTGCTAGGACGACTGGCTCTCCTTCACCCCTCCACTTT. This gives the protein CSARTTGSPSPLHF.

The CDR3 DNA reads as TGTGCCAGCAGCGAACTAGCGGGGGGGTACCAAGAGACCCAGTACTTC. Translated: CASSELAGGYQETQYF. The chain uses TRBV11-2 and TRBJ2-5, with 13 bases aligning to TRBD2. The CDR3 is 16 amino acids. The ends lost 5 bases at V and 0 bases at J; junction bases unmatched: 3. Germline lookup yields CDR1 SGHAT and CDR2 FQNNGV. Together with reference TRBV11-2 and TRBJ2-5, the CDR3 gives the full variable domain: EAGVAQSPRYKIIEKRQSVAFWCNPISGHATLYWYQQILGQGPKLLIQFQNNGVVDDSQLPKDRFSAERLKGVDSTLKIQPAKLEDSAVYLCASSELAGGYQETQYFGPGTRLLVL.

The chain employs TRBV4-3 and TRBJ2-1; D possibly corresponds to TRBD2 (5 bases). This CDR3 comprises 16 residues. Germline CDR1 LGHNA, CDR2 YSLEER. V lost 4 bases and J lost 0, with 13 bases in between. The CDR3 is CASSLQAESSYNEQFF. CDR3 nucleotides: TGCGCCAGCAGCCTTCAAGCGGAAAGCTCCTACAATGAGCAGTTCTTC.

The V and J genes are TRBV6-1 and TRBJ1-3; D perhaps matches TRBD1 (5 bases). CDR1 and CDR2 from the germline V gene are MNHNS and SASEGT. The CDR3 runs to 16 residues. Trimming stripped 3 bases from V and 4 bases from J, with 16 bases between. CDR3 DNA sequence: TGTGCCAGCAGTGATCAAGCAAGGGGCTACGGAAACACCATATATTTT. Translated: CASSDQARGYGNTIYF.

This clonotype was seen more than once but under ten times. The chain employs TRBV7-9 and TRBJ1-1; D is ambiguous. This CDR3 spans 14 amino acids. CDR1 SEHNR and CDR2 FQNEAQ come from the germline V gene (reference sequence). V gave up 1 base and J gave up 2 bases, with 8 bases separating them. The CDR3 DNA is TGTGCCAGCAGCTTAGAGGCAGTAAACACTGAAGCTTTCTTT. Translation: CASSLEAVNTEAFF.

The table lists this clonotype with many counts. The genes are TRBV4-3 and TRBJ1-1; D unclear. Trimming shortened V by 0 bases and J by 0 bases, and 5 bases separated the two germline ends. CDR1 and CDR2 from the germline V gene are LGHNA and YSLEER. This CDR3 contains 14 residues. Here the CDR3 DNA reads TGCGCCAGCAGCCAAGATCCCGTGAACACTGAAGCTTTCTTT. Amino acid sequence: CASSQDPVNTEAFF.

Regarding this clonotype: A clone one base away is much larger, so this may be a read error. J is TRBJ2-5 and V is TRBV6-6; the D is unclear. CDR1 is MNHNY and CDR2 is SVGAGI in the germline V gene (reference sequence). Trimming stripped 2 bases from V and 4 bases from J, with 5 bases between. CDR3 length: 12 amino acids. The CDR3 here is CASSYTGETQYF. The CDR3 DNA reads TGTGCCAGCAGTTACACCGGAGAGACCCAGTACTTC.

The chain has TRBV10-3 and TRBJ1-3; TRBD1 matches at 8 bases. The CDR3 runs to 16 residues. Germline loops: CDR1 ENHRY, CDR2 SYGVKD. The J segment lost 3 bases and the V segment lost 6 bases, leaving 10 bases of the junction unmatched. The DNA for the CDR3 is TGTGCCATCAGGGAAACGACAGGGGAGGATGGAAACACCATATATTTT. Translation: CAIRETTGEDGNTIYF.

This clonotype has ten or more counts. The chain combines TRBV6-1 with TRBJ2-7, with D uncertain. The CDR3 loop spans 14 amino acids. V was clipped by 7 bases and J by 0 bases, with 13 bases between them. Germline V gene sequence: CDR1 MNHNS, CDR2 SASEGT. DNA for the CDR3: TGTGCCAGCATGGTACGGGCTAGCTCCTACGAGCAGTACTTC. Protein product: CASMVRASSYEQYF.

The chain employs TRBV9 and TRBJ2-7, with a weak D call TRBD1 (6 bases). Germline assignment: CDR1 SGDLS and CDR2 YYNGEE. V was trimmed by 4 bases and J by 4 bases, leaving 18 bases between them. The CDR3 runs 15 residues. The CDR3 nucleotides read TGTGCCAGCAGCCTCGACCCAGGGACAACTTACGAGCAGTACTTC. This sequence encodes CASSLDPGTTYEQYF.

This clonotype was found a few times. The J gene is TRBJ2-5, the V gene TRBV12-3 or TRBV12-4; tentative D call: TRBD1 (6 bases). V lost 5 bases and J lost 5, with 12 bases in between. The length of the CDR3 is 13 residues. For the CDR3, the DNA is TGTGCCAGCAGTACAGGGAACCGGGAGACCCAGTACTTC. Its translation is CASSTGNRETQYF.

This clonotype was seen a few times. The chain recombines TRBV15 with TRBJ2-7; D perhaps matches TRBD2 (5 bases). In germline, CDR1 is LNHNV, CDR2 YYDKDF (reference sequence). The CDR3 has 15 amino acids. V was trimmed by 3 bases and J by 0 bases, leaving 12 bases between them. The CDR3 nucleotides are TGTGCCACCAGCAGTGAGGGTGCAGGCTCCTACGAGCAGTACTTC. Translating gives CATSSEGAGSYEQYF.

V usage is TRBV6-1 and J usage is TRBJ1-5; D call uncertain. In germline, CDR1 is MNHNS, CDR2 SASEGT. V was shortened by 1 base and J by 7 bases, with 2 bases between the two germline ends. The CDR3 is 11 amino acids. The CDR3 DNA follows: TGTGCCAGCAGTGAAGGGCAGCCCCAGCATTTT. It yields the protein CASSEGQPQHF.